The 32 T cell receptor beta chains given below trace back to one sample, sequenced in a study of hypomethylating agent response in myelodysplastic syndrome. The assay was immunoSEQ multiplex PCR, and TCRdb's table has in-frame clones only and misses some. The table has about 4,700 clones, roughly 87% seen once. The specimen was bone marrow, collected before or after starting hypomethylating agent treatment for myelodysplastic syndrome (not recorded which). These receptors originate from a human donor with myelodysplastic syndrome.

This clone has just a few counts. The CDR3 sequence: CASSQSGGGPQHF. The DNA for the CDR3 is TGTGCCAGCAGCCAATCGGGGGGTGGGCCCCAGCATTTT. The rearrangement joins TRBV14 to TRBJ1-5; D is perhaps TRBD1 (5 bases). Trimming cost V 2 bases and J 9 bases, with 11 bases left between them. CDR1 is SGHDN and CDR2 is FVKESK in the germline V gene. CDR3 length: 13 amino acids.

V usage is TRBV19 and J usage is TRBJ2-7; 8 nucleotides line up with TRBD1. The CDR3 covers 15 residues. J lost 5 bases, V lost 3 bases, and 9 bases had no gene match. Germline-derived CDR1 and CDR2 are LNHDA and SQIVND (reference sequence). The CDR3 DNA is TGTGCCAGTAGTATCTCACAGGACAGGGTCCACGAGCAGTACTTC. Encoded protein: CASSISQDRVHEQYF.

This clone was seen a handful of times. This chain connects TRBV7-2 to TRBJ2-7, with D unclear. CDR1 SGHTA and CDR2 FQGNSA come from the germline V gene. The germline V and J ends were trimmed by 5 bases and 2 bases, with 13 bases remaining between them. This CDR3 spans 14 amino acids. CDR3 sequence: CASSPPDFTYEQYF. CDR3 coding DNA: TGTGCCAGCAGCCCGCCCGATTTTACCTACGAGCAGTACTTC.

This clone was seen just once. J is TRBJ1-1 and V is TRBV7-2, with D unresolved. The CDR3 is 15 residues long. Trimming removed 1 base at V and 1 base at J, with 10 bases between. Germline V lookup: CDR1 SGHTA, CDR2 FQGNSA. The chain's CDR3 is CASSLGSRSNTEAFF. The CDR3 DNA sequence: TGTGCCAGCAGCTTAGGAAGCAGGTCGAACACTGAAGCTTTCTTT.

V usage is TRBV5-4 and J usage is TRBJ2-7; TRBD1 might be the D (5 bases). CDR1 and CDR2 from the germline V gene are SGHNT and YYREEE (reference sequence). The CDR3 has 15 residues. V was shortened by 2 bases and J by 2 bases, with 14 bases between the two germline ends. The CDR3 sequence is CASSLVGHKPYEQYF. Written as DNA, the CDR3 is TGTGCCAGCAGCTTAGTAGGACACAAGCCCTACGAGCAGTACTTC.

The chain has TRBV27 and TRBJ1-2; 7 bases are shared with TRBD1. The CDR3 is 15 residues long. CDR1 is MNHEY, CDR2 SMNVEV, per germline (reference sequence). The J segment lost 5 bases and the V segment lost 2 bases, leaving 8 bases of the junction unmatched. The CDR3 here is CASSLRTGKGYGYTF. The CDR3 bases are TGTGCCAGCAGTTTAAGGACAGGAAAGGGATATGGCTACACCTTC.

This clone came up a few times. This chain uses TRBV27 with TRBJ2-1; no reliable D call. CDR1 MNHEY and CDR2 SMNVEV come from the germline V gene (reference sequence). This CDR3 has 15 amino acids. V was pared by 1 base and J by 5 bases, with 12 bases between. The DNA of the CDR3 is TGTGCCAGCAGTTTATTACGGGCCGAACACAATGAGCAGTTCTTC. This gives the protein CASSLLRAEHNEQFF.

The J gene is TRBJ2-3, the V gene TRBV6-5, with D unresolved. CDR1 is MNHEY and CDR2 is SVGAGI in the germline V gene. V shed 4 bases and J shed 2 bases, with 10 bases lying between them. This CDR3 has 14 amino acids. Here the CDR3 DNA reads TGTGCCAGCAGTTCCTGGGCCTCCACAGATACGCAGTATTTT. It translates to CASSSWASTDTQYF.

This chain links TRBV10-3 with TRBJ1-2; maybe TRBD1 (5 bases). This CDR3 has 13 residues. The germline V gene encodes CDR1 ENHRY and CDR2 SYGVKD. Trimming stripped 6 bases from V and 4 bases from J, with 12 bases between. The DNA for the CDR3 is TGTGCCATCAGCCCACAGGAAGCCTATGGCTACACCTTC. Protein: CAISPQEAYGYTF.

The V call is TRBV19, the J call TRBJ1-1; D is undetermined. Between the trimmed V and J ends, which lost 6 bases and 1 base, there was a span of 12 bases. Germline V gene lookup returns CDR1 LNHDA and CDR2 SQIVND (reference sequence). This CDR3 contains 14 residues. The CDR3 region has the DNA TGTGCCAGTAGGAGGAGCACCTCGAACACTGAAGCTTTCTTT. Translated, it gives CASRRSTSNTEAFF.

In this sample, this clone turned up a few times. The V gene is TRBV27, the J gene TRBJ1-5; 8 bases line up with TRBD1. CDR1 is MNHEY, CDR2 SMNVEV, per germline (reference sequence). The ends lost 2 bases at V and 8 bases at J; junction bases unmatched: 2. This CDR3 region has 13 residues. The CDR3 reads CASSLAGGKPQHF. The CDR3 bases are TGTGCCAGCAGTTTAGCAGGGGGCAAGCCCCAGCATTTT.

The CDR3 here is CASSERTGEGGQPQHF. The CDR3, as DNA: TGTGCCAGCAGTGAACGGACAGGGGAAGGAGGACAGCCCCAGCATTTT. The V and J genes are TRBV6-1 and TRBJ1-5; 9 positions agree with TRBD1. CDR3 length: 16 residues. The germline CDR1 and CDR2 sequences are MNHNS and SASEGT. Trimming removed 2 bases from V and 7 bases from J; junction bases left unmatched: 9.

The rearrangement uses TRBV30 and TRBJ1-2; D gene uncertain. The CDR3 runs 11 residues. The V gene lost 3 bases and the J gene lost 4 bases, with 6 bases spanning the gap. The germline V gene has CDR1 GTSNPN and CDR2 SVGIG (reference sequence). The DNA for the CDR3 is TGTGCCTGGAGGATGACCTATGGCTACACCTTC. Translation: CAWRMTYGYTF.

The chain carries TRBV6-8 and TRBJ1-2; D is unresolved. From germline, CDR1 is MNHGY and CDR2 SAAAGT. The CDR3 is 16 amino acids. V lost 5 bases and J 4 bases, leaving 20 bases between the germline ends. For the CDR3, the DNA is TGTGCCAGCAGTCATGTATCACGCTCTAGGACCTATGGCTACACCTTC. Translated: CASSHVSRSRTYGYTF.

This clone appeared a single time. The chain recombines TRBV29-1 with TRBJ2-1; D call uncertain. The CDR3 runs 12 residues. Trimming stripped 4 bases from V and 4 bases from J, with 8 bases between. Germline values: CDR1 SQVTM, CDR2 ANQGSEA. As DNA, the CDR3 is TGCAGCGTTGGCCAGAGGTACAATGAGCAGTTCTTC. The encoded protein is CSVGQRYNEQFF.

This clone has only one observation. The CDR3 nucleotides read TGCGCCAGCAGCCAAGATGCTGGGGCCAACGTCCTGACTTTC. Protein sequence: CASSQDAGANVLTF. The chain couples TRBV4-3 to TRBJ2-6, with D unclear. The germline CDR1 and CDR2 sequences are LGHNA and YSLEER. This CDR3 is built from 14 residues. V lost 0 bases, J lost 2 bases, and 2 bases lay in between.

The chain employs TRBV29-1 and TRBJ1-4; 10 bases map to TRBD1. V dropped 6 bases and J dropped 7; count of bases not matched to a gene: 5. This CDR3 comprises 13 residues. Germline assignment: CDR1 SQVTM and CDR2 ANQGSEA. The CDR3 is CSVHRDRGEKLFF. The CDR3 DNA reads TGCAGCGTGCACCGGGACAGGGGTGAAAAACTGTTTTTT.

This clone was found once. The chain is built from TRBV14 and TRBJ1-1; TRBD1 agrees at 7 bases. The CDR3 contains 16 residues. The ends lost 3 bases at V and 4 bases at J; junction bases unmatched: 11. Germline assignment: CDR1 SGHDN and CDR2 FVKESK. The CDR3 DNA is TGTGCCAGCAGCCAGCGTAAGGGGGCAATGGGCACTGAAGCTTTCTTT. It translates to CASSQRKGAMGTEAFF.

The chain couples TRBV4-3 to TRBJ2-7; 14 positions agree with TRBD2. Germline V lookup: CDR1 LGHNA, CDR2 YSLEER. The CDR3 length is 17 residues. The V and J ends lost 0 bases and 3 bases, in that order; junction bases with no gene match: 4. In DNA form, the CDR3 reads TGCGCCAGCAGCCAAGAAGGGGGACTAGCGGGAGTCTACGAGCAGTACTTC. It codes for CASSQEGGLAGVYEQYF.

V gene TRBV5-6 combines with J gene TRBJ1-5, with 8 bases aligning to TRBD1. The ends lost 0 bases at V and 2 bases at J; junction bases unmatched: 10. There are 18 residues in the CDR3. Germline V gives CDR1 SGHDT, CDR2 YYEEEE. The chain's CDR3 is CASSLGAGGAGGNQPQHF. CDR3 DNA: TGTGCCAGCAGCTTGGGTGCAGGGGGCGCTGGGGGCAATCAGCCCCAGCATTTT.

V and J are TRBV6-1 and TRBJ1-2; D unclear. The CDR3 contains 16 residues. Between the trimmed V and J ends, which lost 1 base and 8 bases, there was a span of 20 bases. CDR1 MNHNS and CDR2 SASEGT come from the germline V gene. The CDR3 sequence: CASSEGAWANFPGYTF. The CDR3 DNA follows: TGTGCCAGCAGTGAAGGCGCTTGGGCGAACTTTCCCGGCTACACCTTC.

The chain combines TRBV2 with TRBJ2-2; the match to TRBD2 covers 13 bases. Germline lookup yields CDR1 SNHLY and CDR2 FYNNEI. CDR3 length: 19 amino acids. The V and J ends lost 1 base and 2 bases, in that order; junction bases with no gene match: 7. CDR3 loop: CASSEGLRLAGGNTGELFF. The CDR3 DNA reads as TGTGCCAGCAGTGAAGGTCTCAGACTAGCGGGAGGAAACACCGGGGAGCTGTTTTTT.

J is TRBJ2-2 and V is TRBV19; 8 positions agree with TRBD2. The ends lost 6 bases at V and 3 bases at J; junction bases unmatched: 9. Germline CDR1 LNHDA, CDR2 SQIVND (reference sequence). This CDR3 is built from 16 residues. Here the CDR3 DNA reads TGTGCCAGTAGCCTCCTAACTAGCGGTTACACCGGGGAGCTGTTTTTT. As protein: CASSLLTSGYTGELFF.

This clone has only a few counts. The chain couples TRBV15 to TRBJ1-3; no clear D. Germline V lookup: CDR1 LNHNV, CDR2 YYDKDF (reference sequence). V was cut by 0 bases and J by 4 bases, with 13 bases left in between. The CDR3 totals 16 residues. The CDR3 loop reads CATSRETSALGNTIYF. CDR3 DNA: TGTGCCACCAGCAGAGAGACCTCTGCCCTCGGAAACACCATATATTTT.

The rearrangement links TRBV15 to TRBJ2-2; the match to TRBD2 covers 9 bases. Per germline, CDR1 LNHNV and CDR2 YYDKDF (reference sequence). The CDR3 spans 17 residues. With V trimmed by 3 bases and J by 5 bases, 10 bases remained unmatched. The CDR3 protein is CATSSAGTSFKTGELFF. The CDR3 region has the DNA TGTGCCACCAGCAGCGCCGGGACTAGCTTTAAGACCGGGGAGCTGTTTTTT.

CDR3 protein: CASSPLGATQPQHF. CDR3 bases: TGTGCCAGCTCACCATTAGGGGCGACTCAGCCCCAGCATTTT. This chain links TRBV18 with TRBJ1-5, with D perhaps matching TRBD1 (5 bases). The CDR3 runs 14 residues. Germline-derived CDR1 and CDR2 are KGHSH and LQKENI. The ends were cut back, 2 bases at V and 6 bases at J, with 11 bases in the middle.

CDR3 nucleotide sequence: TGTGCCAGCAGAAGTCTAGCGTTCTACAATGAGCAGTTCTTC. Residues: CASRSLAFYNEQFF. The rearrangement uses TRBV28 and TRBJ2-1; a weak D match, TRBD2 (6 bases). This CDR3 has 14 amino acids. The germline V gene has CDR1 MDHEN and CDR2 SYDVKM. Between the trimmed V and J ends, which lost 6 bases and 3 bases, there was a span of 12 bases.

V usage is TRBV6-4 and J usage is TRBJ2-5; D ambiguous. The CDR3 covers 14 residues. The V gene lost 5 bases and the J gene lost 1 base, with 11 bases spanning the gap. Germline values: CDR1 MRHNA, CDR2 SNTAGT. In DNA, the CDR3 is TGTGCCAGCAGTCCTGGCGCCTCCCAAGAGACCCAGTACTTC. It codes for CASSPGASQETQYF.

The chain recombines TRBV11-2 with TRBJ1-2; no clear D gene. Germline CDR1 and CDR2: SGHAT and FQNNGV. V lost 7 bases and J 4 bases, leaving 13 bases between the germline ends. This CDR3 has 13 amino acids. The CDR3 sequence is CASIPQRAYGYTF. The CDR3 DNA is TGTGCCAGCATCCCCCAGCGCGCCTATGGCTACACCTTC.

This clone appeared a single time. CDR3 nucleotide sequence: TGCGCCAGCAGCCAAGGACAGGGCGGACAGCCCCAGCATTTT. Protein sequence: CASSQGQGGQPQHF. V usage is TRBV5-1 and J usage is TRBJ1-5, with TRBD1 matching over 8 bases. This CDR3 spans 14 amino acids. After removal of 4 bases from V and 7 bases from J, the junction contained 7 bases not matched to a gene. Germline V CDR1 and CDR2: SGHRS, YFSETQ. The full variable domain, rest sourced from reference TRBV5-1 and TRBJ1-5, is KAGVTQTPRYLIKTRGQQVTLSCSPISGHRSVSWYQQTPGQGLQFLFEYFSETQRNKGNFPGRFSGRQFSNSRSEMNVSTLELGDSALYLCASSQGQGGQPQHFGDGTRLSIL.

The J gene is TRBJ2-5, the V gene TRBV9, with 7 bases matching TRBD2. V lost 0 bases and J lost 5; bases outside the gene matches: 7. The CDR3 is 15 amino acids. CDR1 is SGDLS and CDR2 is YYNGEE in the germline V gene. This CDR3 is CASSVVGEGLETQYF. The CDR3 DNA reads as TGTGCCAGCAGCGTAGTTGGGGAGGGCCTGGAGACCCAGTACTTC.

This clone was observed a single time. The genes are TRBV2 and TRBJ1-2, with D unclear. V dropped 0 bases and J dropped 6 bases, with 14 bases sitting between them. The germline CDR1 and CDR2 sequences are SNHLY and FYNNEI. CDR3 length equals 15 residues. The CDR3 protein is CASSEARGSHDGYTF. The CDR3 DNA is TGTGCCAGCAGTGAAGCGCGTGGCAGCCACGATGGCTACACCTTC. Drawing the rest from reference TRBV2 and TRBJ1-2, the complete variable domain is EPEVTQTPSHQVTQMGQEVILRCVPISNHLYFYWYRQILGQKVEFLVSFYNNEISEKSEIFDDQFSVERPDGSNFTLKIRSTKLEDSAMYFCASSEARGSHDGYTFGSGTRLTVV.